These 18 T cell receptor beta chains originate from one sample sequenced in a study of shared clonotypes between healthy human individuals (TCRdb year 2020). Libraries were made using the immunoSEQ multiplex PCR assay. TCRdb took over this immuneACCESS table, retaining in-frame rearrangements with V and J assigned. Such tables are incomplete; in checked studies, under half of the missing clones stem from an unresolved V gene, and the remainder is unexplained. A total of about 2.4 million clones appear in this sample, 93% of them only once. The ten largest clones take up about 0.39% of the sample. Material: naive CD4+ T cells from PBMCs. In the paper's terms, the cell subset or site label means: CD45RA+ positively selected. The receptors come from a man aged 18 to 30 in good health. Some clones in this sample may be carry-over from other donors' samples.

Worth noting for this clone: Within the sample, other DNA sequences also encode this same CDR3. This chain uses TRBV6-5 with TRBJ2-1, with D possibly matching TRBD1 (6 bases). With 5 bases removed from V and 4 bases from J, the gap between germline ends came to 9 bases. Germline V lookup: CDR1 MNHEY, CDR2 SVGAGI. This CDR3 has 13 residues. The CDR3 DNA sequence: TGTGCCAGCAGTCTGGACAGTTACAATGAGCAGTTCTTC. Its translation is CASSLDSYNEQFF.

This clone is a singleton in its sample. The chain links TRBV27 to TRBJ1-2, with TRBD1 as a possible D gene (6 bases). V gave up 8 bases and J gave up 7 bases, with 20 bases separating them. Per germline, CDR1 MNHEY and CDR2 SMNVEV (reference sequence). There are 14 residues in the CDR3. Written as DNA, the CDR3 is TGTGCCAGCGGAAACCGAGGGGGGGAGTCTGGCTACACCTTC. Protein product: CASGNRGGESGYTF.

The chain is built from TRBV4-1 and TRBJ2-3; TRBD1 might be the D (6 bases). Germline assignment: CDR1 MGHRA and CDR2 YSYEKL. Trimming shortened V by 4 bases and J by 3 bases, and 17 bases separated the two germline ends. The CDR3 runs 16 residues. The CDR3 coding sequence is TGCGCCAGCAGCCTAGATCGAGGGGGTATAACAGATACGCAGTATTTT. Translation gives CASSLDRGGITDTQYF.

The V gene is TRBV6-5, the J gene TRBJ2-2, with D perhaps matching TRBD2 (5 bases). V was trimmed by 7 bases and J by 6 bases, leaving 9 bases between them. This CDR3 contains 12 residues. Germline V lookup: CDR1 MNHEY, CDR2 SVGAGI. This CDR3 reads CASTTGSGELFF. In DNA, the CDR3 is TGTGCCAGCACGACGGGGTCCGGGGAGCTGTTTTTT.

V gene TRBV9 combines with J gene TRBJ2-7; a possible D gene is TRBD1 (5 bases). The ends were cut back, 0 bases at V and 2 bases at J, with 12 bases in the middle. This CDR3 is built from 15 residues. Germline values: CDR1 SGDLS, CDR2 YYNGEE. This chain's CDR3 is CASSVDGADAYEQYF. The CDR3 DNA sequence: TGTGCCAGCAGCGTAGATGGGGCGGACGCCTACGAGCAGTACTTC.

The CDR3 nucleotides read TGTGCCAGCAGCTTAGCCCGAGGGATTGGGCCAGATACGCAGTATTTT. Translated, it gives CASSLARGIGPDTQYF. This chain joins TRBV11-2 and TRBJ2-3, with D tentatively TRBD2 (5 bases). The length of the CDR3 is 16 residues. Trimming took off 1 base at V and 4 bases at J, with 15 bases between the two ends. Germline assignment: CDR1 SGHAT and CDR2 FQNNGV. The full variable domain, rest sourced from reference TRBV11-2 and TRBJ2-3, is EAGVAQSPRYKIIEKRQSVAFWCNPISGHATLYWYQQILGQGPKLLIQFQNNGVVDDSQLPKDRFSAERLKGVDSTLKIQPAKLEDSAVYLCASSLARGIGPDTQYFGPGTRLTVL.

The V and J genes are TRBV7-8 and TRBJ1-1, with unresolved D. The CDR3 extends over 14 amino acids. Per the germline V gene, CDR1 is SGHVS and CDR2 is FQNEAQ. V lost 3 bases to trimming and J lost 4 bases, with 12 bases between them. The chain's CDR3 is CASSFSRIITEAFF. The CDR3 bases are TGTGCCAGCAGCTTTAGTAGGATTATCACTGAAGCTTTCTTT.

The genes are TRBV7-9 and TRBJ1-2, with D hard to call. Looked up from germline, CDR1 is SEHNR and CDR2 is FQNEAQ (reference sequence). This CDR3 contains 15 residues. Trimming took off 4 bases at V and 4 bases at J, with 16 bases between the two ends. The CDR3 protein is CASSSPQTSIYGYTF. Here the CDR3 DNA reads TGTGCCAGCAGCTCCCCACAGACAAGCATCTATGGCTACACCTTC.

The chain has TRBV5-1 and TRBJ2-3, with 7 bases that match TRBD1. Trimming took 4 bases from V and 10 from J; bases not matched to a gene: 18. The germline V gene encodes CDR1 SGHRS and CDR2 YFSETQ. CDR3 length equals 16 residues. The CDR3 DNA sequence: TGCGCCAGCAGCCCCAGACAGGGACAAGGCCAGGGGGCGCAGTATTTT. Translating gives CASSPRQGQGQGAQYF. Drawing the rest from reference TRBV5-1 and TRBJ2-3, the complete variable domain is KAGVTQTPRYLIKTRGQQVTLSCSPISGHRSVSWYQQTPGQGLQFLFEYFSETQRNKGNFPGRFSGRQFSNSRSEMNVSTLELGDSALYLCASSPRQGQGQGAQYFGPGTRLTVL.

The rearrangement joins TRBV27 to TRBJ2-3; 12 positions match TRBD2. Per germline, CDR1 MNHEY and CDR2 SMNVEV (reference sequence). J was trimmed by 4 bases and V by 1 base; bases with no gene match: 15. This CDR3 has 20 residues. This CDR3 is CASSLYSRASGRGWADTQYF. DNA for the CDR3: TGTGCCAGCAGTTTATATTCCCGGGCTAGCGGGAGGGGATGGGCAGATACGCAGTATTTT.

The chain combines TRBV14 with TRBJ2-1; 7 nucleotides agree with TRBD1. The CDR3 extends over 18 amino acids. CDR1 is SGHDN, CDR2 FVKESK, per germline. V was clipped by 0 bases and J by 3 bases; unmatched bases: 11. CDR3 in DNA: TGTGCCAGCAGCCAAGATCAGAGTATGAACAGGGGCTACAATGAGCAGTTCTTC. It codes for CASSQDQSMNRGYNEQFF.

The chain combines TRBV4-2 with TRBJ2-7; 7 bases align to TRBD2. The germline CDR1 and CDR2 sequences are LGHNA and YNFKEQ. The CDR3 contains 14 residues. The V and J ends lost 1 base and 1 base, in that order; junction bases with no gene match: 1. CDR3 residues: CASSQGGGSYEQYF. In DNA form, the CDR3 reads TGTGCCAGCAGCCAAGGCGGGGGATCCTACGAGCAGTACTTC.

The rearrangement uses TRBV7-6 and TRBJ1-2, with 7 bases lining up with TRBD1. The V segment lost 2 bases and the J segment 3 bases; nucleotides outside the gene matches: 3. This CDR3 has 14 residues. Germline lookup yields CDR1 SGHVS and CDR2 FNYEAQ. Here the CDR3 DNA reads TGTGCCAGCAGCTTAACCGGGACAGACTATGGCTACACCTTC. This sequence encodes CASSLTGTDYGYTF.

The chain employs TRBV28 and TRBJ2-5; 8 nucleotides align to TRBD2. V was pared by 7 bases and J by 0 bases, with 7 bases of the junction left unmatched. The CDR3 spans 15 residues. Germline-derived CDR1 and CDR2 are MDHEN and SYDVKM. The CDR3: CASMGSGANQETQYF. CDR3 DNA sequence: TGTGCCAGCATGGGTAGCGGGGCCAACCAAGAGACCCAGTACTTC.

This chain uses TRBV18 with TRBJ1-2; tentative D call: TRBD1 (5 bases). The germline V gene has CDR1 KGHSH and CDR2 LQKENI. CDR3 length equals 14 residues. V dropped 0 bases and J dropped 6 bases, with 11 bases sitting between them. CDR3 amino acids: CASSPPGTVDGYTF. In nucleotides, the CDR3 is TGTGCCAGCTCACCACCAGGGACCGTTGATGGCTACACCTTC. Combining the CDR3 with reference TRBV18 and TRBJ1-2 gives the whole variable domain NAGVMQNPRHLVRRRGQEARLRCSPMKGHSHVYWYRQLPEEGLKFMVYLQKENIIDESGMPKERFSAEFPKEGPSILRIQQVVRGDSAAYFCASSPPGTVDGYTFGSGTRLTVV.

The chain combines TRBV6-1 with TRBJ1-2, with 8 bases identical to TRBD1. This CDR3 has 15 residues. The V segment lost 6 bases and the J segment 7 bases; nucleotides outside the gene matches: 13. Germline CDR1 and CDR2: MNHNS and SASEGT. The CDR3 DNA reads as TGTGCCAGCAGGGCTAACGCGGACAGGGAGACTGGCTACACCTTC. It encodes CASRANADRETGYTF.

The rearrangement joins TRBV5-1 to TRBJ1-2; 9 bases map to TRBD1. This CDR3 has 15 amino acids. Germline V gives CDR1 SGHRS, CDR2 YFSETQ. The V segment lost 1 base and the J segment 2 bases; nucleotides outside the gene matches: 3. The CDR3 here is CASSLSGQGNYGYTF. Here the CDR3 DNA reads TGCGCCAGCAGCTTGTCCGGACAGGGGAACTATGGCTACACCTTC. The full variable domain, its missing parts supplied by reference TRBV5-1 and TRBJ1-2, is KAGVTQTPRYLIKTRGQQVTLSCSPISGHRSVSWYQQTPGQGLQFLFEYFSETQRNKGNFPGRFSGRQFSNSRSEMNVSTLELGDSALYLCASSLSGQGNYGYTFGSGTRLTVV.

The CDR3 bases are TGTGCCAGCAGCTCGCGATTAGCGGGAGGGGGGAGCACCGGGGAGCTGTTTTTT. It encodes CASSSRLAGGGSTGELFF. The chain couples TRBV11-3 to TRBJ2-2, with 11 positions matching TRBD2. There are 18 residues in the CDR3. From germline, CDR1 is SGHNT and CDR2 YENEEA. V was pared by 4 bases and J by 4 bases, with 11 bases of the junction left unmatched.